These T cell receptor beta chains were read from a single sample in a study of siplizumab effects on memory and regulatory T cells. Repertoires were generated with immunoSEQ multiplex PCR, while TCRdb's copy carries only in-frame clones and drops some. The sample records around 100,000 clones, 94% being singletons. Sequencing input: Tregs sorted from blood. These receptor sequences come from a human donor in good health. Each CDR3 is given with its conserved first and last residue. Fields, in order: CDR3 protein, CDR3 DNA, J gene, D gene, clone size, V gene. D genes are given only for firm matches. Only part of the rows carry a size: once, few, many, or a class if the clone is expanded.

cdr3_aa: CASRQLAGLSIEQYF
cdr3_nt: TGTGCCAGCAGACAACTAGCGGGACTAAGTATCGAGCAGTACTTC
j_call: TRBJ2-7
d_call: TRBD2
clone_size: -
v_call: TRBV28

cdr3_aa: CASSHLRERETQYF
cdr3_nt: TGTGCCAGCAGTCACTTGCGGGAGCGAGAGACCCAGTACTTC
j_call: TRBJ2-5
d_call: TRBD2
clone_size: -
v_call: TRBV6-5

cdr3_aa: CASSEALTGSSGNTIYF
cdr3_nt: TGTGCCAGCAGTGAAGCGCTTACAGGTAGCTCTGGAAACACCATATATTTT
j_call: TRBJ1-3
d_call: -
clone_size: few
v_call: TRBV2

cdr3_aa: CASSQQQGPGSNQPQHF
cdr3_nt: TGCGCCAGCAGCCAACAACAGGGACCCGGGAGCAATCAGCCCCAGCATTTT
j_call: TRBJ1-5
d_call: -
clone_size: -
v_call: TRBV4-1

cdr3_aa: CASGWDRVWDEQYF
cdr3_nt: TGTGCCAGCGGATGGGACAGGGTCTGGGACGAGCAGTACTTC
j_call: TRBJ2-7
d_call: TRBD1
clone_size: -
v_call: TRBV6-1

cdr3_aa: CSARATYEQYF
cdr3_nt: TGCAGTGCTAGAGCAACTTACGAGCAGTACTTC
j_call: TRBJ2-7
d_call: -
clone_size: -
v_call: TRBV20-1

cdr3_aa: CASSRDRAGGYTF
cdr3_nt: TGTGCCAGCAGTCGGGACAGGGCGGGTGGCTACACCTTC
j_call: TRBJ1-2
d_call: TRBD1
clone_size: -
v_call: TRBV6-5

cdr3_aa: CASSFVFGSSNTGELFF
cdr3_nt: TGTGCCAGCAGCTTTGTTTTCGGCTCTTCGAACACCGGGGAGCTGTTTTTT
j_call: TRBJ2-2
d_call: -
clone_size: -
v_call: TRBV13

cdr3_aa: CASSLSRGRLDEQFF
cdr3_nt: TGCGCCAGCAGCTTGAGTAGGGGTAGGCTCGATGAGCAGTTCTTC
j_call: TRBJ2-1
d_call: -
clone_size: -
v_call: TRBV5-1

cdr3_aa: CSVEDRGRTEAFF
cdr3_nt: TGCAGCGTTGAAGACAGGGGGCGGACTGAAGCTTTCTTT
j_call: TRBJ1-1
d_call: TRBD1
clone_size: -
v_call: TRBV29-1

cdr3_aa: CASSFGPGATRTEAFF
cdr3_nt: -
j_call: TRBJ1-1
d_call: -
clone_size: once
v_call: TRBV21-1

cdr3_aa: CAWRSLVNNSPLHF
cdr3_nt: TGTGCCTGGAGGTCCCTTGTCAATAATTCACCCCTCCACTTT
j_call: TRBJ1-6
d_call: -
clone_size: -
v_call: TRBV30

cdr3_aa: CASSESGIAGGHEQFF
cdr3_nt: TGCGCCAGCAGTGAGTCTGGAATAGCGGGAGGCCATGAGCAGTTCTTC
j_call: TRBJ2-1
d_call: TRBD2
clone_size: -
v_call: TRBV10-2

cdr3_aa: CASSLGLSRRRHEPGEQFF
cdr3_nt: TGTGCCAGCAGCTTAGGGCTTTCCCGTCGCAGACATGAACCCGGTGAGCAGTTCTTC
j_call: TRBJ2-1
d_call: -
clone_size: -
v_call: TRBV11-1

cdr3_aa: CASGSGQGQETQYF
cdr3_nt: TGTGCTAGTGGGTCCGGACAGGGACAAGAGACCCAGTACTTC
j_call: TRBJ2-5
d_call: TRBD1
clone_size: -
v_call: TRBV12-5

cdr3_aa: CASSQGFGTSGKRNEQFF
cdr3_nt: TGTGCCAGCAGCCAAGGTTTCGGGACTAGCGGGAAGCGTAATGAGCAGTTCTTC
j_call: TRBJ2-1
d_call: TRBD2
clone_size: -
v_call: TRBV14

cdr3_aa: CASSRRRTGVFPTQHF
cdr3_nt: TGTGCCAGCAGCCGGAGGAGGACAGGGGTTTTTCCGACCCAGCATTTT
j_call: TRBJ1-5
d_call: TRBD1
clone_size: -
v_call: TRBV13